This TCR beta chain was sequenced for a study of CD8 T cells in Susac syndrome. A quantity of roughly 0.5 to 1 ug RNA underwent reverse transcription using random hexamers. Each CDR3 protein is one row after TCRdb ran MiXCR on the immunoSEQ multiplex PCR reads. The data contain some 97,000 distinct CDR3 sequences, 95% of them singletons. Trimming pared 6 bases from V and 3 bases from J, leaving 12 bases between. The CDR3 totals 14 residues. Germline V gene data show CDR1 as KGHSH and CDR2 as LQKENI. This chain joins TRBV18 and TRBJ2-1; D is possibly TRBD1 (6 bases). This sequence was found in a human donor with Susac syndrome. The sample comprised CD8+ T cells from PBMCs. CDR3 coding DNA: TGTGCCAGCTCCCTAACAGGGTACTACAATGAGCAGTTCTTC. Protein product: CASSLTGYYNEQFF. Full variable domain (remainder filled in from reference TRBV18 and TRBJ2-1): NAGVMQNPRHLVRRRGQEARLRCSPMKGHSHVYWYRQLPEEGLKFMVYLQKENIIDESGMPKERFSAEFPKEGPSILRIQQVVRGDSAAYFCASSLTGYYNEQFFGPGTRLTVL.